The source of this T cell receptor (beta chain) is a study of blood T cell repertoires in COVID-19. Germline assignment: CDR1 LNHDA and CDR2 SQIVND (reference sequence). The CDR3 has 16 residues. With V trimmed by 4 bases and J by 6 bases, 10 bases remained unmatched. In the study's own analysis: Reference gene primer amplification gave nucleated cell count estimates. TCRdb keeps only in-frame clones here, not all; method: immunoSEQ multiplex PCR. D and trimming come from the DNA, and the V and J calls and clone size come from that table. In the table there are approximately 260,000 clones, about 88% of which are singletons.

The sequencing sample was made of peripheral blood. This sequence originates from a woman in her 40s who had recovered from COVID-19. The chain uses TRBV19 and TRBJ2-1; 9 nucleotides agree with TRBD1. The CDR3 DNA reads TGTGCCAGTAGTAGTCCCCGGGACAGGGATCGCAATGAGCAGTTCTTC. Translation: CASSSPRDRDRNEQFF.